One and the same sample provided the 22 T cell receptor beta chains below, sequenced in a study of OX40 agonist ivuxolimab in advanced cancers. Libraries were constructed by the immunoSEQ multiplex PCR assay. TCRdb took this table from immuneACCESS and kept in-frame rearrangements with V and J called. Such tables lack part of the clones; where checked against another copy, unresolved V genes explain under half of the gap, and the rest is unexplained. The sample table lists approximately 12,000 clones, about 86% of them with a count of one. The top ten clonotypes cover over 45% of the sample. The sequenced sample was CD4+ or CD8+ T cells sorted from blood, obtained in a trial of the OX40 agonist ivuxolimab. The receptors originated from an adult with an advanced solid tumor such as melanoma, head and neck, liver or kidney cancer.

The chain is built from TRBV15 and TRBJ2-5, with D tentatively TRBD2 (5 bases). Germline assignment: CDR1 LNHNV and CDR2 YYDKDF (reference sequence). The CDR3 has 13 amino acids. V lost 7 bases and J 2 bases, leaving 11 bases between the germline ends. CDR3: CATTAGGQETQYF. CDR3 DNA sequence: TGTGCCACCACCGCGGGCGGACAAGAGACCCAGTACTTC. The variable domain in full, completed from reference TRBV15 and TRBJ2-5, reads DAMVIQNPRYQVTQFGKPVTLSCSQTLNHNVMYWYQQKSSQAPKLLFHYYDKDFNNEADTPDNFQSRRPNTSFCFLDIRSPGLGDTAMYLCATTAGGQETQYFGPGTRLLVL.

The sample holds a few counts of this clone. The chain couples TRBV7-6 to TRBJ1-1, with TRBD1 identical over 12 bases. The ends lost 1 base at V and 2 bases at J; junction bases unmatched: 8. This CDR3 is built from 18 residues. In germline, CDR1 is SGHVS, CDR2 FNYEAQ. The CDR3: CASSLDGDRGHRNTEAFF. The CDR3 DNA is TGTGCCAGCAGCTTAGATGGGGACAGGGGGCATAGAAACACTGAAGCTTTCTTT. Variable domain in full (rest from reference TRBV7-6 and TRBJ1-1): GAGVSQSPRYKVTKRGQDVALRCDPISGHVSLYWYRQALGQGPEFLTYFNYEAQQDKSGLPNDRFSAERPEGSISTLTIQRTEQRDSAMYRCASSLDGDRGHRNTEAFFGQGTRLTVV.

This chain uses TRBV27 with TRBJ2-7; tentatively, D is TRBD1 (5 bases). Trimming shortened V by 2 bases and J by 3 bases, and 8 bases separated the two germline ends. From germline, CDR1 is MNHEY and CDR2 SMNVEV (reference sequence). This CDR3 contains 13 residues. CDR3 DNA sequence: TGTGCCAGCAGTTTAGGGGCAATCTACGAGCAGTACTTC. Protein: CASSLGAIYEQYF.

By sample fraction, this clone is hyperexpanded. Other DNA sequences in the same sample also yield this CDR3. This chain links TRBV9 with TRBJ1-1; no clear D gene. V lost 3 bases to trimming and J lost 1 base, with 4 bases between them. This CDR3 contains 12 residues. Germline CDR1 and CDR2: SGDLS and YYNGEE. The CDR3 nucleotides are TGTGCCAGCAGCGGTTCGAACACTGAAGCTTTCTTT. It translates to CASSGSNTEAFF.

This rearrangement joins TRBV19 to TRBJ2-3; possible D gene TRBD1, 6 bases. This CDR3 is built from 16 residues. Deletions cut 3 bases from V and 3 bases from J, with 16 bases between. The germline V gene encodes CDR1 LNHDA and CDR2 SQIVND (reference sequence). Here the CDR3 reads CASSIRQAEITDTQYF. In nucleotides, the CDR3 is TGTGCCAGTAGTATCCGACAGGCGGAGATTACAGATACGCAGTATTTT.

In nucleotides, the CDR3 is TGTGCCAGCAGCCCCCATGGACAGGCCCTGCTTTACGAGCAGTACTTC. Amino acids: CASSPHGQALLYEQYF. The chain recombines TRBV7-2 with TRBJ2-7; 7 positions match TRBD1. The CDR3 length is 16 residues. Per germline, CDR1 SGHTA and CDR2 FQGNSA. The trim removed 5 bases at V and 4 bases at J, leaving 14 bases unmatched. Complete variable domain (other parts from reference TRBV7-2 and TRBJ2-7): GAGVSQSPSNKVTEKGKDVELRCDPISGHTALYWYRQSLGQGLEFLIYFQGNSAPDKSGLPSDRFSAERTGGSVSTLTIQRTQQEDSAVYLCASSPHGQALLYEQYFGPGTRLTVT.

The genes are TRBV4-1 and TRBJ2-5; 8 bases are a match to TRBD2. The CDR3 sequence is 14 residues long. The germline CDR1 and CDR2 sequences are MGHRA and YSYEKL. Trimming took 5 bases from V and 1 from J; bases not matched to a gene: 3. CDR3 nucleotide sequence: TGCGCCAGCAGCAGAGGGACTAGCCAAGAGACCCAGTACTTC. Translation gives CASSRGTSQETQYF.

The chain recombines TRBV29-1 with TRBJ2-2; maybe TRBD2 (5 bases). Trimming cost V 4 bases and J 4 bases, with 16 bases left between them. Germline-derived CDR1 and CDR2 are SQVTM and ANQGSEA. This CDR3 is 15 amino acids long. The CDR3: CSVGLDSVGTGELFF. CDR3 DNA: TGCAGCGTTGGGTTGGATAGCGTAGGCACCGGGGAGCTGTTTTTT.

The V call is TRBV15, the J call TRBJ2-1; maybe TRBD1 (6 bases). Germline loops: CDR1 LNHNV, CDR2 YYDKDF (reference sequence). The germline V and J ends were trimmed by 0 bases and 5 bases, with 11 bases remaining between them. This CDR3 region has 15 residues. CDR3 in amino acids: CATSRDPGQNNEQFF. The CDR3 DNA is TGTGCCACCAGCAGAGACCCCGGACAGAACAATGAGCAGTTCTTC.

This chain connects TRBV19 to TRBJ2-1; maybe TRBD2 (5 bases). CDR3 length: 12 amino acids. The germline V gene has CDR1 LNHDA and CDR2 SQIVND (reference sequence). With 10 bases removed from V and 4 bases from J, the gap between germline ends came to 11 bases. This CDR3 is CATQRTYNEQFF. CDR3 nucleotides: TGTGCCACCCAGCGGACTTACAATGAGCAGTTCTTC.

The CDR3 protein is CASSDGGNQPQHF. CDR3 nucleotides: TGTGCCAGCAGTGATGGGGGTAATCAGCCCCAGCATTTT. J is TRBJ1-5 and V is TRBV6-4, with D possibly TRBD1 on 5 matching bases. Trimming took off 3 bases at V and 4 bases at J, with 7 bases between the two ends. Germline V CDR1 and CDR2: MRHNA, SNTAGT. CDR3 length: 13 amino acids.

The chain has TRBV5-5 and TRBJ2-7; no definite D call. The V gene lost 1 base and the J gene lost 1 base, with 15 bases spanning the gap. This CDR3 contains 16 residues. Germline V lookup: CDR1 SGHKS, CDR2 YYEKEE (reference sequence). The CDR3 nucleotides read TGTGCCAGCAGCTTGTGGTCGCCAGAGAGATCCTACGAGCAGTACTTC. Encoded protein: CASSLWSPERSYEQYF.

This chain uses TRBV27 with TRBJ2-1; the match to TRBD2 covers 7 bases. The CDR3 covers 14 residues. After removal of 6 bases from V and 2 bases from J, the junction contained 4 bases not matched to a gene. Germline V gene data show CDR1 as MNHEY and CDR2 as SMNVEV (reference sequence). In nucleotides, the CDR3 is TGTGCCAGCAGAGTAGCGGGCCCCTACAATGAGCAGTTCTTC. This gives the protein CASRVAGPYNEQFF.

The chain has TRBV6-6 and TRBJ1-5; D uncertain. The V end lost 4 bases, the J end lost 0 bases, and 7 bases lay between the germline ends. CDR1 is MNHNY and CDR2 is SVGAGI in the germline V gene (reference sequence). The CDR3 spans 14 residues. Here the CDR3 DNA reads TGTGCCAGCAGTTCCCAGGATAGCAATCAGCCCCAGCATTTT. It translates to CASSSQDSNQPQHF.

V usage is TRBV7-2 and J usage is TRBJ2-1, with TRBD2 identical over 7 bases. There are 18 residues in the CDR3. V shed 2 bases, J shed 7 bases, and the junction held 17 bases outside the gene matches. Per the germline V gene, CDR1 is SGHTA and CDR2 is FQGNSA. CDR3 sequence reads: CASSLFGTLGEGMNEQFF. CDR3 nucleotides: TGTGCCAGCAGCTTATTTGGGACCCTGGGGGAGGGCATGAATGAGCAGTTCTTC.

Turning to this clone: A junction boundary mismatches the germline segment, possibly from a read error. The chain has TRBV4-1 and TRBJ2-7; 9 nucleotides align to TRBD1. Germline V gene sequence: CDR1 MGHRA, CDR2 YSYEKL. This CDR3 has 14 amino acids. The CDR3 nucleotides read TGCGCCAGCAGCCGAGACAGGGGGTCCTCCGAGCAGTACTTC. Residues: CASSRDRGSSEQYF.

In DNA, the CDR3 is TGTGCCAGCCGCCTTACGGGAACCGGGGAGCTGTTTTTT. Its protein is CASRLTGTGELFF. The chain carries TRBV11-1 and TRBJ2-2; D might be TRBD2 (5 bases). V was trimmed by 8 bases and J by 5 bases, leaving 12 bases between them. CDR1 is SGHAT, CDR2 FQDESV, per germline (reference sequence). This CDR3 contains 13 residues.

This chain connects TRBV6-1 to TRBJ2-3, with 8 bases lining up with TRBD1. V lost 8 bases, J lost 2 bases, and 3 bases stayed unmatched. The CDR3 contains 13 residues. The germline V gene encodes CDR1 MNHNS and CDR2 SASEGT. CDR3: CASHRGDTDTQYF. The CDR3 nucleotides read TGTGCCAGCCACAGGGGGGACACAGATACGCAGTATTTT.

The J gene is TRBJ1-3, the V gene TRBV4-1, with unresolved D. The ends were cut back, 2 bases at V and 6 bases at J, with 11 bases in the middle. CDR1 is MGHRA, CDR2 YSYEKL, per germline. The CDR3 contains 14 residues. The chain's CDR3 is CASSQLGRENTIYF. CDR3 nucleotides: TGCGCCAGCAGCCAACTGGGTCGGGAAAACACCATATATTTT.

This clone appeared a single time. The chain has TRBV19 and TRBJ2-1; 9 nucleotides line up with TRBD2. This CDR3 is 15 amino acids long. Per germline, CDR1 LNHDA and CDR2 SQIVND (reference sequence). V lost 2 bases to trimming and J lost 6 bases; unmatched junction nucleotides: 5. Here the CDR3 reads CASSILAGPSNEQFF. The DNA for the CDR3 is TGTGCCAGTAGTATACTAGCGGGACCCTCCAATGAGCAGTTCTTC.

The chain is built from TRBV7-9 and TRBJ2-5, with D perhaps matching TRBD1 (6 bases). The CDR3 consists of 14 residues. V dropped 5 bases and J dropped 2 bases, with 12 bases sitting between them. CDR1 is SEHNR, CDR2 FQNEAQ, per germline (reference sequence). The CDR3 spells CASSHLDSQETQYF. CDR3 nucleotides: TGTGCCAGCAGCCACCTGGACAGTCAAGAGACCCAGTACTTC.

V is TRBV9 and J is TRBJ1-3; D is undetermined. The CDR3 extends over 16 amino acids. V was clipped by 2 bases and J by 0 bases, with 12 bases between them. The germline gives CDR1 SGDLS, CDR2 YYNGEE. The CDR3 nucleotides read TGTGCCAGCAGCGTGGGCCAGGTGAGCTCTGGAAACACCATATATTTT. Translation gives CASSVGQVSSGNTIYF.